This T cell receptor beta chain was profiled in a study of neurological immune-mediated disorders. Study-wide findings and caveats: Across subjects, no CDR3 amino acid sequence appeared in expanded clones of more than one subject, a finding that suggested private repertoires in all groups.

At least ten counts were recorded for this clonotype. Its matching antigen is unknown. With 10-nucleotide random UMIs included, cDNA was synthesized by 5'RACE. In each sequencing run, over 180 million TCR-beta sequences were generated from 15-18 subjects. TCRdb analysed the 5' RACE reads with MiXCR anew, one entry per CDR3 protein. The sample has approximately 50,000 distinct CDR3 sequences; about 9.3% are singletons. This CDR3 is built from 18 residues. J gave up 0 bases and V 3 bases, and 11 bases lay outside the gene matches. Germline V lookup: CDR1 DFQATT, CDR2 SNEGSKA (reference sequence). The starting material, 2 million PBMCs stored at -80 C, gave rise to the unsorted libraries.

The sequenced sample consisted of PBMCs. This sequence was found in a man between 65 and 85 years old with HTLV-1-associated myelopathy (HAM/TSP). This rearrangement joins TRBV20-1 to TRBJ1-5; 10 bases are a match to TRBD1. In DNA, the CDR3 is TGCAGTGCTAGGTGGGACAGGGGATCTTCGGATAGCAATCAGCCCCAGCATTTT. Its translation: CSARWDRGSSDSNQPQHF.